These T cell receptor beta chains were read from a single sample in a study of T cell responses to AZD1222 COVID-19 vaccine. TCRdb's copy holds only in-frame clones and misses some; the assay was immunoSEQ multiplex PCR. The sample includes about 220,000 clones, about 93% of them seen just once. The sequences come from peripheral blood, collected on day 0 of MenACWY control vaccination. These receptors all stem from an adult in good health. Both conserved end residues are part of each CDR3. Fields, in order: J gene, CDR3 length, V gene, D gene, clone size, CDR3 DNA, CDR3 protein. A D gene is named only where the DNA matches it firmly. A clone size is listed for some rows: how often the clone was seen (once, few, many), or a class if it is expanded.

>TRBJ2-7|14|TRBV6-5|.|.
TGTGCCAGCAGGGACCAACCCTCCTCCTACGAGCAGTACTTC
CASRDQPSSYEQYF
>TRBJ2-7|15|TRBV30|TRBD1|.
TGTGCCTGGAGTAAGGGACAGGCGTCCCTCTACGAGCAGTACTTC
CAWSKGQASLYEQYF
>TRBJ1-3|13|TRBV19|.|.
TGTGCCAGTAGTAGAACATTTGGAAACACCATATATTTT
CASSRTFGNTIYF
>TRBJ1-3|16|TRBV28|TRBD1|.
TGTGCCAGCAGTCTATACTCAGGGGGTGGCGGAAACACCATATATTTT
CASSLYSGGGGNTIYF
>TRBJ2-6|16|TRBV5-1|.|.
TGCGCCAGCAGATTGTTAGCGGTGGCTGGGGCCAACGTCCTGACTTTC
CASRLLAVAGANVLTF
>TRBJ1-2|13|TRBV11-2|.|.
TGTGCCAGCAGCTTAAGTGGTAGCTATGGCTACACCTTC
CASSLSGSYGYTF
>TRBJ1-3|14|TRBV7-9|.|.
TGTGCCAGCAGCTTAAGTGTCTCTGGAAACACCATATATTTT
CASSLSVSGNTIYF
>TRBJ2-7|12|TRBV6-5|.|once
TGTGCCGTAGAAGGACAGATATACGAGCAGTACTTC
CAVEGQIYEQYF
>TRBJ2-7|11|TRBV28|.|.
TGTGCCAGCAGTATAAACTACGAGCAGTACTTC
CASSINYEQYF
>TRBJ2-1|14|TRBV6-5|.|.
TGTGCCAGCAGCGAGCGATTATCCTACAATGAGCAGTTCTTC
CASSERLSYNEQFF
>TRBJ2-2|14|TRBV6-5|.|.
TGTGCCAGCACGGGACGGATGAACACCGGGGAGCTGTTTTTT
CASTGRMNTGELFF
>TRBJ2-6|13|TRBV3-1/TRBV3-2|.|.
TGTGCCAGCAGCCAGGGCAGGGTTGCGGTCCTGACTTTC
CASSQGRVAVLTF
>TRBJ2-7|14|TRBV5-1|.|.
TGCGCCAGCAGCCCTCAGGGACCCGACTACGAGCAGTACTTC
CASSPQGPDYEQYF
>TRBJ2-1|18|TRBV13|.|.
TGTGCCAGCAGCTTACTCCCGGGGGCGGCTAGCGCCAACAATGAGCAGTTCTTC
CASSLLPGAASANNEQFF
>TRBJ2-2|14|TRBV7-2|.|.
TGTGCCAGCAGCCCTTCGTGGAACACCGGGGAGCTGTTTTTT
CASSPSWNTGELFF
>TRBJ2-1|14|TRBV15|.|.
TGTGCCACCCAGGTGGGAACCTCCTACAATGAGCAGTTCTTC
CATQVGTSYNEQFF
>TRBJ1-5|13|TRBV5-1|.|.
TGCGCCAGCAGGGGACTCGACGGAGAGCCCCAGCATTTT
CASRGLDGEPQHF
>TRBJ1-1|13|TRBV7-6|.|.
TGTGCCAGCAGCCGACAAATGAACACTGAAGCTTTCTTT
CASSRQMNTEAFF
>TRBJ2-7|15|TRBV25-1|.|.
TGTGCCAGCAGTGAAGCTTGGGGTACATCCTACGAGCAGTACTTC
CASSEAWGTSYEQYF
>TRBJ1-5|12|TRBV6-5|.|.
TGTGCCAGCAGGGGATTAAATCAGCCCCAGCATTTT
CASRGLNQPQHF
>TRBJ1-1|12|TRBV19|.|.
TGTGCCAGTACCGATACCCACACTGAAGCTTTCTTT
CASTDTHTEAFF
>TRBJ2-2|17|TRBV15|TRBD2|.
TGTGCCACCAGCACCGCGCTAGCGGGGGGCTACACCGGGGAGCTGTTTTTT
CATSTALAGGYTGELFF
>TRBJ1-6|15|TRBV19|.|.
TGTGCCAGTAGTATAACAGCATCCTATAATTCACCCCTCCACTTT
CASSITASYNSPLHF
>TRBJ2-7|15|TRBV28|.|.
TGTGCCAGCAGGCCTGGAAGTCGGGGGAGGAACGAGCAGTACTTC
CASRPGSRGRNEQYF
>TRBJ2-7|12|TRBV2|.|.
TGTGCCAGCAGTTATTTAGTATACGAGCAGTACTTC
CASSYLVYEQYF
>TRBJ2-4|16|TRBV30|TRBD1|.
TGTGCCTGGAGGGGGACAGGGGAGGGGTCCAAAAACATTCAGTACTTC
CAWRGTGEGSKNIQYF
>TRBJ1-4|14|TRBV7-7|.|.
TGTGCCAGCAGCTCCGGAAGGGTTAGCGAAAAACTGTTTTTT
CASSSGRVSEKLFF
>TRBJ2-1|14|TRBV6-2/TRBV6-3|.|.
TGTGCCAGCAGTTACCCCCTCCCGGCCAATGAGCAGTTCTTC
CASSYPLPANEQFF
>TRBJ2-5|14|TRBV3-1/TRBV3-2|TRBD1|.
TGTGCCAGCAGCCAACCGGGACAGGGGGCTCCCCAGTACTTC
CASSQPGQGAPQYF
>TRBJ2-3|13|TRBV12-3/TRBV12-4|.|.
TGTGCCAGCAGCCGGGACAGCACAGATACGCAGTATTTT
CASSRDSTDTQYF